The 20 T cell receptor beta chains reported below all come from one sample, sequenced in a study of blood T cell repertoires in COVID-19. The table came from immunoSEQ multiplex PCR; TCRdb's copy has only in-frame clones and leaves some out. The table shows approximately 300,000 clones, with roughly nine tenths occurring only once. The sample was PBMCs or T cells enriched from blood (not recorded which). These receptors were collected from a woman in her late teens or twenties who had recovered from COVID-19.

This chain links TRBV19 with TRBJ1-1; D is unresolved. Per germline, CDR1 LNHDA and CDR2 SQIVND (reference sequence). V lost 7 bases, J lost 1 base, and 13 bases lay in between. The CDR3 is 14 residues long. The CDR3 loop reads CASKADGANTEAFF. DNA of the CDR3: TGTGCCAGTAAAGCGGACGGTGCGAACACTGAAGCTTTCTTT.

This chain connects TRBV30 to TRBJ2-7; the match to TRBD1 covers 7 bases. V shed 2 bases, J shed 2 bases, and the junction held 6 bases outside the gene matches. This CDR3 is 14 amino acids long. Germline V gene lookup returns CDR1 GTSNPN and CDR2 SVGIG (reference sequence). In DNA form, the CDR3 reads TGTGCCTGGAGTTCGGACAGGCCTGCCTACGAGCAGTACTTC. Translating gives CAWSSDRPAYEQYF.

This chain uses TRBV30 with TRBJ1-5, with no clear D. This CDR3 is 13 amino acids long. Germline assignment: CDR1 GTSNPN and CDR2 SVGIG (reference sequence). Trimming took off 1 base at V and 2 bases at J, with 6 bases between the two ends. Written as DNA, the CDR3 is TGTGCCTGGAGTGGGAGGGGCAATCAGCCCCAGCATTTT. It translates to CAWSGRGNQPQHF.

The chain combines TRBV10-2 with TRBJ2-7, with no clear D. This CDR3 region has 11 residues. Germline V gene lookup returns CDR1 WSHSY and CDR2 SAAADI. V dropped 5 bases and J dropped 3 bases, with 5 bases sitting between them. The CDR3 DNA reads as TGCGCCAGCAGTCCCTACTACGAGCAGTACTTC. This gives the protein CASSPYYEQYF.

This clone has a handful of counts. DNA of the CDR3: TGTGCAAGTCGCTTAGCGCAGGGACTCCCCTATGAGCAGTACTTC. Protein sequence: CASRLAQGLPYEQYF. This rearrangement joins TRBV12-2 to TRBJ2-7; the table names TRBD2, a call not compared with the DNA. TRBV12-2 is a recognized pseudogene. CDR3 size: 15 residues.

The V and J genes are TRBV7-6 and TRBJ2-7, with 7 nucleotides matching TRBD2. Unmatched junction bases numbered 12, after V lost 5 bases and J lost 5 bases. Germline V CDR1 and CDR2: SGHVS, FNYEAQ. This CDR3 region has 15 residues. CDR3 DNA sequence: TGTGCCAGCAGCCCCTTTGGCGGGAGAAACAACGAGCAGTACTTC. Its translation: CASSPFGGRNNEQYF.

The chain employs TRBV5-1 and TRBJ1-1, with D perhaps matching TRBD1 (5 bases). Trimming cost V 4 bases and J 1 base, with 14 bases left between them. CDR1 is SGHRS, CDR2 YFSETQ, per germline. The CDR3 extends over 15 amino acids. The CDR3 region has the DNA TGCGCCAGCAGCCTTGAAGGGGTCGCGAACACTGAAGCTTTCTTT. Translated, it gives CASSLEGVANTEAFF.

The chain is built from TRBV7-9 and TRBJ2-5; 12 bases are shared with TRBD2. This CDR3 is 16 amino acids long. J gave up 4 bases and V 5 bases, and 8 bases lay outside the gene matches. The germline V gene has CDR1 SEHNR and CDR2 FQNEAQ (reference sequence). CDR3 region: CASSPLRGLAGETQYF. The CDR3 nucleotides read TGTGCCAGCAGCCCCCTTCGGGGACTAGCGGGAGAGACCCAGTACTTC.

V gene TRBV11-2 combines with J gene TRBJ2-7; D remains ambiguous. The germline V gene encodes CDR1 SGHAT and CDR2 FQNNGV. V shed 0 bases and J shed 8 bases, with 11 bases lying between them. CDR3 length: 13 residues. The CDR3 spells CASSLDTSRKQYF. The CDR3 DNA sequence: TGTGCCAGCAGCTTAGATACGAGCCGCAAGCAGTACTTC. Supplemented by reference TRBV11-2 and TRBJ2-7, the full variable domain reads EAGVAQSPRYKIIEKRQSVAFWCNPISGHATLYWYQQILGQGPKLLIQFQNNGVVDDSQLPKDRFSAERLKGVDSTLKIQPAKLEDSAVYLCASSLDTSRKQYFGPGTRLTVT.

The gene calls are TRBV19 and TRBJ1-2, with TRBD1 as a possible D gene (5 bases). The CDR3 runs to 18 residues. Germline V lookup: CDR1 LNHDA, CDR2 SQIVND (reference sequence). The germline V and J ends were trimmed by 0 bases and 1 base, with 18 bases remaining between them. CDR3 DNA: TGTGCCAGTAGTATAGATATACGGTCCGGGGGACTTAACTATGGCTACACCTTC. Translated: CASSIDIRSGGLNYGYTF.

V gene TRBV9 combines with J gene TRBJ2-7; D is possibly TRBD2 (6 bases). The CDR3 spans 14 residues. The germline gives CDR1 SGDLS, CDR2 YYNGEE. V gave up 3 bases and J gave up 3 bases, with 13 bases separating them. The DNA of the CDR3 is TGTGCCAGCAGCGGGGGGGACCGATACTACGAGCAGTACTTC. Translated: CASSGGDRYYEQYF.

The genes are TRBV29-1 and TRBJ1-3, with 12 bases aligning to TRBD1. The CDR3 consists of 15 residues. CDR1 and CDR2 (germline): SQVTM, ANQGSEA. The CDR3 loop reads CSASGTGGSGNTIYF. Written as DNA, the CDR3 is TGCAGTGCCTCCGGGACAGGGGGCTCGGGAAACACCATATATTTT.

The chain carries TRBV4-1 and TRBJ1-5; no firm D call. CDR3 size: 15 residues. Germline values: CDR1 MGHRA, CDR2 YSYEKL. With 1 base removed from V and 3 bases from J, the gap between germline ends came to 10 bases. The CDR3 nucleotides are TGCGCCAGCAGCCAAGCAGTTCTTTTCAATCAGCCCCAGCATTTT. Translation: CASSQAVLFNQPQHF.

This clone came up a few times. J is TRBJ2-5 and V is TRBV7-9; 8 bases match TRBD2. Germline V gene lookup returns CDR1 SEHNR and CDR2 FQNEAQ (reference sequence). The CDR3 is made up of 17 amino acids. J gave up 2 bases and V 5 bases, and 13 bases lay outside the gene matches. The CDR3 is CASSLGRRAGDQETQYF. In DNA form, the CDR3 reads TGTGCCAGCAGCCTCGGGCGGCGAGCGGGGGATCAAGAGACCCAGTACTTC.

The chain carries TRBV18 and TRBJ1-2, with TRBD1 as a possible D gene (5 bases). Trimming shortened V by 3 bases and J by 6 bases, and 14 bases separated the two germline ends. CDR3 length: 14 amino acids. The germline V gene has CDR1 KGHSH and CDR2 LQKENI. CDR3 bases: TGTGCCAGCTCACCCGAGGAAGGGGTTGATGGCTACACCTTC. Encoded protein: CASSPEEGVDGYTF.

CDR3 sequence: CASSQETGGNEKLFF. The CDR3 DNA is TGCGCCAGCAGCCAAGAAACAGGGGGAAATGAAAAACTGTTTTTT. The chain is built from TRBV4-1 and TRBJ1-4; 8 bases are a match to TRBD1. The CDR3 totals 15 residues. Trimming cost V 0 bases and J 5 bases; bases outside gene matches: 2. Germline V gene data show CDR1 as MGHRA and CDR2 as YSYEKL.

In this sample, this clone turned up a few times. This chain links TRBV12-3 or TRBV12-4 with TRBJ1-6; D gene uncertain. The length of the CDR3 is 13 residues. Trimming cost V 2 bases and J 7 bases, with 6 bases left between them. The CDR3 region is CASSLRGNSPLHF. CDR3 coding DNA: TGTGCCAGCAGTTTACGGGGAAATTCACCCCTCCACTTT.

Remarks on this clone: The junction departs from the called germline gene at one end, perhaps through a read error. The rearrangement joins TRBV10-3 to TRBJ1-5, with D uncertain. The CDR3 sequence is 15 residues long. CDR1 and CDR2 (germline): ENHRY, SYGVKD. This chain's CDR3 is CAISASRKSNLPQHF. The CDR3 coding sequence is TGTGCCATCAGTGCTAGCAGGAAAAGCAATCTGCCCCAGCATTTT.

The V call is TRBV7-3, the J call TRBJ2-1, with TRBD2 matching 12 bases. Germline CDR1 reads SGHTA; CDR2 reads FQGTGA. This CDR3 is 17 amino acids long. The ends lost 0 bases at V and 12 bases at J; junction bases unmatched: 12. In DNA form, the CDR3 reads TGTGCCAGCAGCTTAACCTCCGGACTAGCGGGGCCCGGGGGGCAGTTCTTC. Encoded protein: CASSLTSGLAGPGGQFF.

The rearrangement uses TRBV30 and TRBJ2-5; D uncertain. The CDR3 has 11 amino acids. The V end lost 5 bases, the J end lost 4 bases, and 8 bases lay between the germline ends. The germline V gene has CDR1 GTSNPN and CDR2 SVGIG (reference sequence). CDR3: CAWANSETQYF. The CDR3 DNA sequence: TGTGCCTGGGCCAATTCAGAGACCCAGTACTTC.